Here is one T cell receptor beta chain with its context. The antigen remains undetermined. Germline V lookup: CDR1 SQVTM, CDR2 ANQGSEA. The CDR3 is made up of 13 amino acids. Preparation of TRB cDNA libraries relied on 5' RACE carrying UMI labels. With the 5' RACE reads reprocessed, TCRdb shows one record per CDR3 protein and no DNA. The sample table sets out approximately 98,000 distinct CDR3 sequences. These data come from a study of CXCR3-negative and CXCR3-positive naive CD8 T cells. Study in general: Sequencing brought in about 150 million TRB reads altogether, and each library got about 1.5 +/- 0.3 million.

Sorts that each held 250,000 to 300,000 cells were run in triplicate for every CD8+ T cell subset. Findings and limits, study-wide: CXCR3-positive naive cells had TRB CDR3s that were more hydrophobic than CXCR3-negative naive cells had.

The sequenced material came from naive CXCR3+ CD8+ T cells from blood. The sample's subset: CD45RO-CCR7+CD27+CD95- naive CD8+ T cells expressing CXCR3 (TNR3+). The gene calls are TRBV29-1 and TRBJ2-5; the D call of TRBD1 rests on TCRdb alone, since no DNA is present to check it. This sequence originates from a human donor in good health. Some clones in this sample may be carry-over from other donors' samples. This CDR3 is CSHPDRYQETQYF.